The present T cell receptor beta chain was sequenced within a study of blood T cell repertoires in COVID-19. Study at large: Some COVID-19 samples were acute and others convalescent; all came from the United States, Italy and Spain. T cells, B-cell-depleted T cells, or PBMCs provided the cDNA or gDNA that served as material.

The authors' processing: Amplification of reference gene primers was used by the study to estimate nucleated cell counts. Libraries were prepared by immunoSEQ multiplex PCR; TCRdb keeps only in-frame clonotypes and omits some of them. From that table come the V and J calls and clone size; the DNA was used to work out D and trimming. This table has about 330,000 clones, roughly 90% appearing once. V trimming: 5 bases; J trimming: 6 bases; junction bases outside the gene matches: 10. Germline values: CDR1 SGHTA, CDR2 FQGTGA. CDR3 length: 15 residues. This chain connects TRBV7-3 to TRBJ2-7; 10 bases are shared with TRBD1. Sequenced: peripheral blood. This sequence was found in a woman between 45 and 60 years old with active or convalescent COVID-19. The CDR3 nucleotides read TGTGCCAGCAGCCACGGTCCGGGACAGGGGTTCGAGCAGTACTTC. This gives the protein CASSHGPGQGFEQYF.